The sequence of this TCR beta chain was determined in a study of beta chain features in type 1 diabetes. Study conclusions and caveats: Significant though moderate, a shortening of TCRB CDR3s appeared in all four CD4+ subsets of Type 1 diabetes patients. Cells that show high TCR expression could be over-represented by cDNA sequencing.

Since all of the isolated RNA was reverse transcribed, expressed TCRB transcripts were what got sequenced. The protocol was immunoSEQ multiplex PCR, while the TCRdb copy is restricted to in-frame clones and leaves out a portion. The table records 150,000 to 200,000 clones, 9% to 10% of them present only once. On average, the one heparinised blood draw given by each donor was 90 to 150 mL. Researchers reported sorting CD4+ naive, central memory, regulatory and stem cell-like memory cells via CD45RO/CCR7/CD25/CD127/CD95/CD27. Trimming removed 2 bases at V and 7 bases at J, with 21 bases between. This CDR3 comprises 16 residues. CDR1 and CDR2 (germline): MGHRA, YSYEKL. This clone was seen a handful of times. Its antigen remains unknown.

The receptor was isolated from a woman aged 25 to 39 with type 1 diabetes. The chain carries TRBV4-1 and TRBJ2-7, with D possibly TRBD1 on 5 matching bases. Material for sequencing was central memory CD4+ T cells from blood. Here the CDR3 reads CASSQPTEDSLQEQYF. CDR3 nucleotide sequence: TGCGCCAGCAGCCAACCGACAGAAGACAGCCTACAGGAGCAGTACTTC.